The 7 T cell receptor beta chains listed next were all sequenced from one sample in a study of shared clonotypes between healthy human individuals. TCRdb's copy holds only in-frame clones and misses some; the assay was immunoSEQ multiplex PCR. The table records roughly 550,000 clones, about 95% of them present only once. Naive CD8 cells comprised CD45RO-negative, CCR7-positively selected cells, excluding terminally differentiated effector memory CD45RA+ cells. The sequencing sample was made of naive CD8+ T cells sorted from blood. The receptors here all came from a woman in her 30s in good health.

The rearrangement uses TRBV7-8 and TRBJ2-1; the match to TRBD2 covers 11 bases. The CDR3 contains 14 residues. Per germline, CDR1 SGHVS and CDR2 FQNEAQ. The junction had 0 bases not matched to a gene; V was cut back by 6 bases and J by 2 bases. Here the CDR3 reads CASRGLAAYNEQFF. CDR3 nucleotides: TGTGCCAGCAGGGGACTAGCGGCCTACAATGAGCAGTTCTTC.

V gene TRBV28 combines with J gene TRBJ2-2; D possibly matches TRBD1 or TRBD2 (5 bases each). This CDR3 has 15 amino acids. Per the germline V gene, CDR1 is MDHEN and CDR2 is SYDVKM. Trimming took 3 bases from V and 6 from J, leaving 14 bases between them. The CDR3 region is CASSLVSRGAGELFF. The CDR3 coding sequence is TGTGCCAGCAGTTTGGTGTCACGAGGGGCCGGGGAGCTGTTTTTT. Drawing the rest from reference TRBV28 and TRBJ2-2, the complete variable domain is DVKVTQSSRYLVKRTGEKVFLECVQDMDHENMFWYRQDPGLGLRLIYFSYDVKMKEKGDIPEGYSVSREKKERFSLILESASTNQTSMYLCASSLVSRGAGELFFGEGSRLTVL.

The J gene is TRBJ1-1, the V gene TRBV19; 10 nucleotides line up with TRBD1. Germline values: CDR1 LNHDA, CDR2 SQIVND (reference sequence). The CDR3 has 17 amino acids. The J segment lost 1 base and the V segment lost 6 bases, leaving 11 bases of the junction unmatched. CDR3 sequence reads: CASRNSWDRGPNTEAFF. DNA for the CDR3: TGTGCCAGTAGAAATTCGTGGGACAGGGGCCCGAACACTGAAGCTTTCTTT.

The V gene is TRBV7-9, the J gene TRBJ2-2; 8 bases are shared with TRBD2. The length of the CDR3 is 15 residues. From germline, CDR1 is SEHNR and CDR2 FQNEAQ (reference sequence). After removal of 5 bases from V and 3 bases from J, the junction contained 5 bases not matched to a gene. The CDR3 nucleotides read TGTGCCAGCAGCCCAGCGGGAGCGGACACCGGGGAGCTGTTTTTT. As protein: CASSPAGADTGELFF.

This rearrangement joins TRBV9 to TRBJ2-5; 8 bases match TRBD1. The J call may be incorrect, as the DNA end agrees better with TRBJ2-7. Germline CDR1 SGDLS, CDR2 YYNGEE. The CDR3 extends over 15 amino acids. CDR3 bases: TGTGCCAGCAGCCTTGGACAGGGCAGCTCCTACGAGCAGTACTTC. Its protein product is CASSLGQGSSYEQYF.

The chain employs TRBV6-6 and TRBJ2-7; TRBD1 matches 8 bases. This CDR3 has 15 amino acids. Germline CDR1 MNHNY, CDR2 SVGAGI (reference sequence). V shed 7 bases, J shed 2 bases, and the junction held 10 bases outside the gene matches. The CDR3 DNA is TGTGCCAGCACGTCGGTGGGACAGGCGACCTACGAGCAGTACTTC. Translating gives CASTSVGQATYEQYF.

V and J are TRBV2 and TRBJ2-7; D gene uncertain. This CDR3 has 13 amino acids. V lost 5 bases to trimming and J lost 0 bases, with 8 bases between them. From germline, CDR1 is SNHLY and CDR2 FYNNEI. Here the CDR3 reads CASSYTSSYEQYF. The CDR3 nucleotides read TGTGCCAGCAGTTACACGAGCTCCTACGAGCAGTACTTC.